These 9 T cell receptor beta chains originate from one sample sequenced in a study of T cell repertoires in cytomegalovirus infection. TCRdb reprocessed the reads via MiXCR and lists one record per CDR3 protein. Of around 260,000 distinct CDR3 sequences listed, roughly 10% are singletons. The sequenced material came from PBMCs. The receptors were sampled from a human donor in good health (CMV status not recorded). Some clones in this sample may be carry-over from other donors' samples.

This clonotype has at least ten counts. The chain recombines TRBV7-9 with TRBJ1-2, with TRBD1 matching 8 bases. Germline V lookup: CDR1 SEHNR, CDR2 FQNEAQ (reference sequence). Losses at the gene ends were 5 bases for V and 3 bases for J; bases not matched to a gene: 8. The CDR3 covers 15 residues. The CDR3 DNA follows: TGTGCCAGCAGCCTAGGACAGGGTAAAGACTATGGCTACACCTTC. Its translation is CASSLGQGKDYGYTF.

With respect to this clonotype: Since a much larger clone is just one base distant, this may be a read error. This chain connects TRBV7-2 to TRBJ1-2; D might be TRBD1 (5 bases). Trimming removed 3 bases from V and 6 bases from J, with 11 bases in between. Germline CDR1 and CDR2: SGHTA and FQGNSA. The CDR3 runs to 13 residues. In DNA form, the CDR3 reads TGTGCCAGCAGCTTGCGACAGACCAATGGCTACACCTTC. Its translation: CASSLRQTNGYTF.

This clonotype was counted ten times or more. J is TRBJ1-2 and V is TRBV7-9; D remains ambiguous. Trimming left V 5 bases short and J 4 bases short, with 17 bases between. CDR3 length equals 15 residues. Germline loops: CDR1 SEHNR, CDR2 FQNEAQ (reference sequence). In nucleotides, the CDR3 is TGTGCCAGCAGCCCGACCCGTGGGGATTTCTATGGCTACACCTTC. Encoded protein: CASSPTRGDFYGYTF.

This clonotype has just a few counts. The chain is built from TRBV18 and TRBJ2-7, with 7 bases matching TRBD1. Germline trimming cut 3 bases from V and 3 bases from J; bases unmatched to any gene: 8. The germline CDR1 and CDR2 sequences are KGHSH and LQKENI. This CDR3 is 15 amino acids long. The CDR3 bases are TGTGCCAGCTCACCCCGGGACAGACTAAACTACGAGCAGTACTTC. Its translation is CASSPRDRLNYEQYF.

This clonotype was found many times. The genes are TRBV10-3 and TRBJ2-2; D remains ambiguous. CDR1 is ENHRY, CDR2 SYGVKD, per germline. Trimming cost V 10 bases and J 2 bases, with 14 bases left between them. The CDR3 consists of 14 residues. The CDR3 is CATLDMLNTGELFF. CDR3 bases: TGTGCCACCCTAGACATGCTAAACACCGGGGAGCTGTTTTTT.

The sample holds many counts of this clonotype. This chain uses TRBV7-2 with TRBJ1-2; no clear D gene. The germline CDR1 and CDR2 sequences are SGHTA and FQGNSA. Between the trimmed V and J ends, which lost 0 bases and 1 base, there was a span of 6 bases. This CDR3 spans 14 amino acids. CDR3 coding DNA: TGTGCCAGCAGCTTAGCTCAGGTTAACTATGGCTACACCTTC. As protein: CASSLAQVNYGYTF.

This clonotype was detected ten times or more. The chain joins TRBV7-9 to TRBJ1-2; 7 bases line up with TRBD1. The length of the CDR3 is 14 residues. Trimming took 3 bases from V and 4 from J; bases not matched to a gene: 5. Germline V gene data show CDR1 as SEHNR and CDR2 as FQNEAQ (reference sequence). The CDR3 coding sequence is TGTGCCAGCAGCTTTGGGGACAGATCCTATGGCTACACCTTC. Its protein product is CASSFGDRSYGYTF.

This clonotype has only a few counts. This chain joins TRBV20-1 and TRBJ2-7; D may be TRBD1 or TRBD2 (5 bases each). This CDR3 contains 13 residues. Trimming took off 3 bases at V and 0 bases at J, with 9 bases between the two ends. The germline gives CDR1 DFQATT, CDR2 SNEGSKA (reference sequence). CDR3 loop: CSASEGSSYEQYF. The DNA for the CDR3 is TGCAGTGCTAGCGAGGGGAGCTCCTACGAGCAGTACTTC.

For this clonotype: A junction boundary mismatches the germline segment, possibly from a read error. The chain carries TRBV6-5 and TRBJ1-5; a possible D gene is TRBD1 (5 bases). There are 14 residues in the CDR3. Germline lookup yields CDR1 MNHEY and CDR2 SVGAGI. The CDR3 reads CASSDSGGSQPQHF. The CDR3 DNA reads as TGTGCCAGCAGTGACTCGGGGGGATCTCAGCCCCAGCATTTT.